Described below is a single TCR beta chain sequence and its context. TEMRA cells were FACS-enriched, unlike CD8+ and CD4+ T cells, which were negatively isolated. V gave up 5 bases and J gave up 2 bases, with 24 bases separating them. Germline V gives CDR1 SQVTM, CDR2 ANQGSEA. The CDR3 spans 17 residues. The sample is drawn from a study of CD8 T cells in Susac syndrome. With random hexamers, 0.5 to 1 ug RNA was reverse transcribed. A single record per CDR3 protein comes from TCRdb applying MiXCR to the immunoSEQ multiplex PCR reads. Altogether about 180,000 distinct CDR3 sequences are present, approximately 94% being singletons, with the ten largest covering 0.093%.

The sample taken for sequencing was CD4+ T cells from PBMCs. The TCR was taken from a human donor with multiple sclerosis. The rearrangement uses TRBV29-1 and TRBJ1-2; D not resolved. For the CDR3, the DNA is TGCAGCGTTTCCCTTACTGCGGGGTCGTATGGCAACTATGGCTACACCTTC. Amino acids: CSVSLTAGSYGNYGYTF.